This T cell receptor beta chain is from a study of OX40 agonist ivuxolimab in advanced cancers. Background on the study: A male proportion of approximately 80% was recorded, with mean age around 64 years and range about 23 to 80.

Findings and limits, study-wide: In the expanded peripheral T cells, antigen specificity was never determined.

Samples were taken at baseline and on day 1 of cycles 4 and 7. Of note for this clone: Its matching antigen is unknown.

Using immunoSEQ multiplex PCR, the repertoire was profiled, and TCRdb retains in-frame clones only, with some absent. The data show roughly 120,000 clones, about nine tenths seen once. The CDR3 contains 16 residues. V was pared by 0 bases and J by 4 bases, with 15 bases between. Per germline, CDR1 SGDLS and CDR2 YYNGEE. This specimen consisted of CD4+ or CD8+ T cells sorted from blood, obtained in a trial of the OX40 agonist ivuxolimab. The receptor was derived from an adult with an advanced solid tumor such as melanoma, head and neck, liver or kidney cancer. V usage is TRBV9 and J usage is TRBJ2-3; the D gene is possibly TRBD2 (6 bases). CDR3: CASSVGGRFGSDTQYF. CDR3 in DNA: TGTGCCAGCAGCGTAGGAGGGAGGTTTGGGTCAGATACGCAGTATTTT.